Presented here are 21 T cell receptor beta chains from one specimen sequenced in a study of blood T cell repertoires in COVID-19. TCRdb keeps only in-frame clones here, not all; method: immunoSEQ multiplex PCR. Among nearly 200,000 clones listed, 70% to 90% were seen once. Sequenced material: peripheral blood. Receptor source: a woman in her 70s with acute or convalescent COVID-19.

The CDR3 is CASRPGTGRNTEAFF. The CDR3 bases are TGTGCCAGCAGACCCGGGACAGGCAGGAACACTGAAGCTTTCTTT. The chain uses TRBV6-5 and TRBJ1-1; 8 positions match TRBD1. The V gene end was trimmed by 6 bases and the J gene end by 1 base; junction bases not matched to a gene: 7. Looked up from germline, CDR1 is MNHEY and CDR2 is SVGAGI. This CDR3 has 15 residues.

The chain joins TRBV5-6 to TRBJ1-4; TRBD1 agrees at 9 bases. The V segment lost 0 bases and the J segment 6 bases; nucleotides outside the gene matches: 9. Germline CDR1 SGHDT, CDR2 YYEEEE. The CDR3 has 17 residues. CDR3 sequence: CASSLAGTGIRYEKLFF. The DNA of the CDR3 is TGTGCCAGCAGCTTGGCCGGGACAGGGATTCGTTATGAAAAACTGTTTTTT.

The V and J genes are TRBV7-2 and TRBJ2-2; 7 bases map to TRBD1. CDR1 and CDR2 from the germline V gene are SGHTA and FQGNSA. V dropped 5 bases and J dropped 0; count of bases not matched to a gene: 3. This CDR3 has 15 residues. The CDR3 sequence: CASSHRGANTGELFF. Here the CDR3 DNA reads TGTGCCAGCAGCCACAGGGGTGCGAACACCGGGGAGCTGTTTTTT.

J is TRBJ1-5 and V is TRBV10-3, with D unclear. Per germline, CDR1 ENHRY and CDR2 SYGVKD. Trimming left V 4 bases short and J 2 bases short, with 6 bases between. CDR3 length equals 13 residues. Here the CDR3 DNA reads TGTGCCATCAGTGGAGAGGGCAATCAGCCCCAGCATTTT. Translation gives CAISGEGNQPQHF.

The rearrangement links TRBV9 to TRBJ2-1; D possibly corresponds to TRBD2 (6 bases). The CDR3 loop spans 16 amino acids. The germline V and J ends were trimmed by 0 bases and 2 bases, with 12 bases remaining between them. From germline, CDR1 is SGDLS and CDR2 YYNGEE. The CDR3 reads CASSVGSGGPYNEQFF. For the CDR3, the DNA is TGTGCCAGCAGCGTAGGGAGCGGAGGGCCCTACAATGAGCAGTTCTTC.

The CDR3 DNA reads as TGTGCCAGCAGTTTAGGGAGGGGGGCGAGGTACGGCTACACCTTC. It yields the protein CASSLGRGARYGYTF. The chain links TRBV28 to TRBJ1-2, with D perhaps matching TRBD1 (6 bases). The CDR3 runs to 15 residues. V lost 2 bases and J 8 bases, leaving 18 bases between the germline ends. Germline values: CDR1 MDHEN, CDR2 SYDVKM.

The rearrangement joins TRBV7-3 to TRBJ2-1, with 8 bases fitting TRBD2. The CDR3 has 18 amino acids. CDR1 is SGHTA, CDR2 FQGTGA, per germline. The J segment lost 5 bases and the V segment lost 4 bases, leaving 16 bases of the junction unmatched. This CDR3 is CASSSYPPDREGNNEQFF. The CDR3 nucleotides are TGTGCCAGCAGCTCCTACCCCCCCGATCGGGAGGGTAACAATGAGCAGTTCTTC.

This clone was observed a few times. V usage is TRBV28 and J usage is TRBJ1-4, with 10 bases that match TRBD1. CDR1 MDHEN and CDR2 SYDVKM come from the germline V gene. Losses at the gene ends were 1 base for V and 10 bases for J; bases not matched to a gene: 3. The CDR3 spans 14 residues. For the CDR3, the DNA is TGTGCCAGCAGTTTATCGACAGGGGGCGGAAAACTGTTTTTT. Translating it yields CASSLSTGGGKLFF.

CDR3 in amino acids: CASSVGGQPSTDTQYF. The CDR3 bases are TGTGCCAGCAGCGTAGGGGGGCAACCTAGCACAGATACGCAGTATTTT. The rearrangement joins TRBV9 to TRBJ2-3; maybe TRBD1 (6 bases). CDR1 and CDR2 (germline): SGDLS, YYNGEE. The V gene lost 0 bases and the J gene lost 0 bases, with 11 bases spanning the gap. This CDR3 comprises 16 residues.

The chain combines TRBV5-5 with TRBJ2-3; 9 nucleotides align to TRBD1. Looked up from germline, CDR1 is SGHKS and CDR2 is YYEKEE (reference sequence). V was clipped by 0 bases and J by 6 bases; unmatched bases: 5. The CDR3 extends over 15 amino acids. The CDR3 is CASSLEGQGWDTQYF. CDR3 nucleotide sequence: TGTGCCAGCAGCTTGGAAGGACAGGGGTGGGATACGCAGTATTTT.

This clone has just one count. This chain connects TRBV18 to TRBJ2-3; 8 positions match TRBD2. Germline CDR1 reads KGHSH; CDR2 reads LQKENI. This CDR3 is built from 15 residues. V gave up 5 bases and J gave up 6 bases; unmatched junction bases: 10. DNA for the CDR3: TGTGCCAGCTCATTAATAGCGGGACTGGTTGATACGCAGTATTTT. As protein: CASSLIAGLVDTQYF.

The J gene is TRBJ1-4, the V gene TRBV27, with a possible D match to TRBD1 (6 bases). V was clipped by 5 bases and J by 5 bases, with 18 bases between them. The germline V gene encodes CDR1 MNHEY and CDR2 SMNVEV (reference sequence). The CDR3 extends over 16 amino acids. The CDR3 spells CASSLSRQDLNEKLFF. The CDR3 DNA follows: TGTGCCAGCAGTCTTTCCCGACAGGACTTGAATGAAAAACTGTTTTTT.

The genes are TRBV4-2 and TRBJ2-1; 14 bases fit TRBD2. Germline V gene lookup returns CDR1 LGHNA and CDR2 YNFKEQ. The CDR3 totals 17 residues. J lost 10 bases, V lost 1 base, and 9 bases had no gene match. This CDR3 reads CASSQAPGLAGVREQFF. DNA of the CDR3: TGTGCCAGCAGCCAAGCTCCGGGACTAGCGGGAGTCCGAGAGCAGTTCTTC.

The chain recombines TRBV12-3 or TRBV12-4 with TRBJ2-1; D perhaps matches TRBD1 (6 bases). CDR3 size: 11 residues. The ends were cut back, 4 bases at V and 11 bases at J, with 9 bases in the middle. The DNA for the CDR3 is TGTGCCAGCAGTTGGGGGCAGAAGCAGTTCTTC. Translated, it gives CASSWGQKQFF.

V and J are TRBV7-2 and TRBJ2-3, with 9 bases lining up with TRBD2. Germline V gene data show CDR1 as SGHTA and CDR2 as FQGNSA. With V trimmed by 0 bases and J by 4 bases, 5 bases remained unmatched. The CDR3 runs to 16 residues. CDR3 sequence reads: CASSLAWAGGADTQYF. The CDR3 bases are TGTGCCAGCAGCTTAGCTTGGGCGGGAGGGGCAGATACGCAGTATTTT.

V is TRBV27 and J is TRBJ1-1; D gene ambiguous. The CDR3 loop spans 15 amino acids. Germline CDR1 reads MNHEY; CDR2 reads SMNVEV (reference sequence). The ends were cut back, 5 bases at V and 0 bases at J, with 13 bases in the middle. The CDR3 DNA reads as TGTGCCAGCAGTCATTACACGAAAATGAACACTGAAGCTTTCTTT. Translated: CASSHYTKMNTEAFF.

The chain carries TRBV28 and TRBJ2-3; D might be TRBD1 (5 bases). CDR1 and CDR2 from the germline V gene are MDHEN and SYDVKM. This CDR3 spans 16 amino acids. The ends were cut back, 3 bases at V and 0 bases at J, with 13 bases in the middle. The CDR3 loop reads CASSLAGLGSTDTQYF. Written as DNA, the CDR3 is TGTGCCAGCAGTTTGGCAGGGTTAGGTAGCACAGATACGCAGTATTTT.

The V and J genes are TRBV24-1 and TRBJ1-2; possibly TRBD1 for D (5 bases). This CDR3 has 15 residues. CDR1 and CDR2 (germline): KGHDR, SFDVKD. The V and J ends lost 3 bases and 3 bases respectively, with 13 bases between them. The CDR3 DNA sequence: TGTGCCACCAGTGATCCTGCAGCGGGGGACTATGGCTACACCTTC. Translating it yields CATSDPAAGDYGYTF.

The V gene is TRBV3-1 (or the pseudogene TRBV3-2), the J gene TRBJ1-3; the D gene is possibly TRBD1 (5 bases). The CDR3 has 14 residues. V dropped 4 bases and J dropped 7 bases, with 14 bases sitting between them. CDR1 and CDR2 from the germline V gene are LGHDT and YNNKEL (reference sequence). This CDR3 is CASSLSGGENTIYF. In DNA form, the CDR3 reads TGTGCCAGCAGCCTCTCGGGGGGGGAGAACACCATATATTTT.

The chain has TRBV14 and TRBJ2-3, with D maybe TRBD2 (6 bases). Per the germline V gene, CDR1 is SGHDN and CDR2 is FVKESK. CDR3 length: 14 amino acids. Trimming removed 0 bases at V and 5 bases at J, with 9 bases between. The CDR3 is CASSQDRGEDTQYF. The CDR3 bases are TGTGCCAGCAGCCAAGATCGCGGGGAAGATACGCAGTATTTT.

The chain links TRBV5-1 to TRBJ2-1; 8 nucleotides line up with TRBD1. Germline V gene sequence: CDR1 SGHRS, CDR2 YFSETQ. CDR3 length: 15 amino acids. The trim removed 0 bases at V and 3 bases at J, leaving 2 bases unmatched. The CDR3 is CASSLGTGNYNEQFF. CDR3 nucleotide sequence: TGCGCCAGCAGCTTGGGGACAGGGAACTACAATGAGCAGTTCTTC. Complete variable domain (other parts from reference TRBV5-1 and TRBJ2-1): KAGVTQTPRYLIKTRGQQVTLSCSPISGHRSVSWYQQTPGQGLQFLFEYFSETQRNKGNFPGRFSGRQFSNSRSEMNVSTLELGDSALYLCASSLGTGNYNEQFFGPGTRLTVL.